This T cell receptor (beta chain) originates from a study of CD8+ T cells in alopecia areata. Study-wide context: Severity was scored as percentage of affected scalp area in treated patients.

cDNA reverse transcribed from extracted RNA served as the sequencing template. Produced via immunoSEQ multiplex PCR; TCRdb's table is partial and in-frame only. The sample records some 200,000 clones, 60% being singletons. Regarding this clone: Its target is unknown.

The study's findings and limits: A large proportion of expanded lesional clones were detected persisting in scalp and blood during tofacitinib. Higher clonality than in normal scalp was seen in lesional scalp, especially alopecia totalis/universalis.

Treatment denoted: oral pan-JAK inhibitor, 5-10 mg twice daily. Those with alopecia areata gave lesional scalp punch biopsies and peripheral blood. Source: CD4+ T cells sorted from blood, taken at week 4, from a patient treated with tofacitinib. The TCR comes from a human donor with alopecia areata.

The CDR3 bases are TGCAGCGTAAAAACAGGGAATGAGCAGTTCTTC. Translated, it gives CSVKTGNEQFF. The chain joins TRBV29-1 to TRBJ2-1; D perhaps matches TRBD1 (6 bases). CDR3 length: 11 amino acids. Germline lookup yields CDR1 SQVTM and CDR2 ANQGSEA. With 6 bases removed from V and 7 bases from J, the gap between germline ends came to 10 bases.